This T cell receptor (beta chain) was identified during a study of T cells after yellow fever vaccination. From germline, CDR1 is MNHEY and CDR2 SVGAGI. Trimming stripped 1 base from V and 3 bases from J, with 12 bases between. The length of the CDR3 is 16 residues. Regarding this clonotype: The target antigen is unknown.

Study-wide points: Abundant clonotypes (contaminants from the bulk population) could be present in FACS-sorted repertoires. Researchers report a weaker secondary response that nonetheless peaked faster, day 5 versus 15. Clones that expanded after primary vaccination mostly reappeared after the booster (around 96% CD4, 88% CD8).

Making TCR cDNA involved 5'RACE template switching, which added UMIs and a universal primer site. One entry per CDR3 protein results from TCRdb running MiXCR on the 5' RACE reads. The data hold 500,000 to 650,000 distinct CDR3 sequences, with around 16% observed a single time. The sample here was PBMCs, taken roughly 5 days after the first yellow fever vaccination. The rearrangement uses TRBV6-5 and TRBJ2-2; the D call may be TRBD1 or TRBD2 (6 bases each). The clonotype originates from a man aged 18 to 35 who received the YFV17D yellow fever vaccine. CDR3 in DNA: TGTGCCAGCAGTTACTACGGGGGCATGGACACCGGGGAGCTGTTTTTT. It is translated as CASSYYGGMDTGELFF.